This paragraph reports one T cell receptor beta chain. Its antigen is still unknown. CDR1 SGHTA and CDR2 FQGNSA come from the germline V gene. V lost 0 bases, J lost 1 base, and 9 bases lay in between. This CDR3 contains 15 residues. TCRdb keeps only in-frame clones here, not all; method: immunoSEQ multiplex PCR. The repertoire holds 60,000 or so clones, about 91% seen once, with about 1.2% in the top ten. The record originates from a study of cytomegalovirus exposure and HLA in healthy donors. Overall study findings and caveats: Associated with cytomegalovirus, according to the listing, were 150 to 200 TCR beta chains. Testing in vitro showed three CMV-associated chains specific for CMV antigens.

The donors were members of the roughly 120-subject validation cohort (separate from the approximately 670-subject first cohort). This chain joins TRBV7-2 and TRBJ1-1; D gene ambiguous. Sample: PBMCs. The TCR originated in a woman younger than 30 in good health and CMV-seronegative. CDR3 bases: TGTGCCAGCAGCTTAGCCCCCAGGCGGAACACTGAAGCTTTCTTT. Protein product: CASSLAPRRNTEAFF.